This entry is about one T cell receptor beta chain. Its antigen is not known. Time point given: healthy volunteer bleed at 6 weeks. RNA extraction used unfractionated whole blood as the source of total RNA. This sample was included in a study of human T cells and chemical hapten exposure. Study overall: Across samples, TCR yields varied, mostly owing to small differences in pooled library volumes. General study findings and limits: Once DPC sensitization occurred, TCRs above 1 in 1000 frequency showed no change.

Trimming removed 1 base from V and 0 bases from J, with 13 bases in between. The CDR3 loop spans 16 amino acids. Germline CDR1 and CDR2: LGHDT and YNNKEL (reference sequence). TCRdb reprocessed the RACE reads with MiXCR, giving one entry per CDR3 protein. The sample holds more than 75,000 distinct CDR3 sequences; about 8.6% are singletons and the top ten take approximately 1.5%. Sequencing used whole blood. The receptor comes from a male donor in good health. Some clones in this sample may be carry-over from other donors' samples. This chain uses TRBV3-1 with TRBJ2-7; no firm D call. This CDR3 is CASSQVISESSYEQYF. CDR3 DNA sequence: TGTGCCAGCAGCCAAGTTATCTCAGAAAGCTCCTACGAGCAGTACTTC.